These 21 T cell receptor beta chains originate from one sample sequenced in a study of blood T cells in healthy people across ages. It was with a sample-barcoded 5' primer and a J-beta primer mix that a second PCR of roughly 7 to 11 cycles was run. TCRdb reprocessed the 5' RACE reads via MiXCR and lists one record per CDR3 protein. The repertoire has some 1.1 million distinct CDR3 sequences, 35% to 40% of them found once; the top ten carry around 14%. Input material: blood. Source of these receptors: a man in his late teens or twenties in good health.

The chain employs TRBV4-1 and TRBJ2-1; unclear D gene. The CDR3 is 13 residues long. Germline assignment: CDR1 MGHRA and CDR2 YSYEKL. Trimming removed 2 bases from V and 13 bases from J, with 15 bases in between. CDR3 in amino acids: CASSQWRQETQFF. CDR3 bases: TGCGCCAGCAGCCAATGGCGGCAAGAGACCCAGTTCTTC.

Ten or more counts support this clonotype. The chain links TRBV5-1 to TRBJ2-5; no firm D call. Trimming left V 4 bases short and J 1 base short, with 11 bases between. The germline gives CDR1 SGHRS, CDR2 YFSETQ. The CDR3 spans 14 residues. CDR3 amino acids: CASSSGRLQETQYF. The CDR3 DNA sequence: TGCGCCAGCAGCAGTGGACGCCTCCAAGAGACCCAGTACTTC.

This clonotype was detected only a few times. The V call is TRBV5-1, the J call TRBJ1-2; D unresolved. CDR3 length: 14 residues. Germline V gene data show CDR1 as SGHRS and CDR2 as YFSETQ. V was clipped by 0 bases and J by 4 bases, with 10 bases between them. CDR3 sequence reads: CASSLVSPTYGYTF. In DNA form, the CDR3 reads TGCGCCAGCAGCTTGGTTAGTCCGACCTATGGCTACACCTTC.

A few counts support this clonotype. The chain uses TRBV10-3 and TRBJ2-7, with no clear D. Germline-derived CDR1 and CDR2 are ENHRY and SYGVKD. The CDR3 extends over 13 amino acids. V was trimmed by 4 bases and J by 1 base, leaving 8 bases between them. The CDR3 DNA sequence: TGTGCCATCAGTGTAGAAGGATCCTACGAGCAGTACTTC. This gives the protein CAISVEGSYEQYF.

This clonotype has only a few counts. The chain employs TRBV6-5 and TRBJ2-3, with 8 nucleotides matching TRBD1. V dropped 6 bases and J dropped 7; count of bases not matched to a gene: 6. Germline assignment: CDR1 MNHEY and CDR2 SVGAGI. The CDR3 sequence is 13 residues long. CDR3 nucleotide sequence: TGTGCCAGCAGCCCCGGGACAGGCAATACGCAGTATTTT. It is translated as CASSPGTGNTQYF.

A few counts support this clonotype. V gene TRBV20-1 combines with J gene TRBJ1-4; 7 nucleotides match TRBD1. The CDR3 extends over 14 amino acids. Unmatched junction bases numbered 10, after V lost 1 base and J lost 11 bases. CDR1 and CDR2 (germline): DFQATT, SNEGSKA (reference sequence). The CDR3 DNA follows: TGCAGTGCTAGAGGGGGAGGGGGCGCGGGGAAACTGTTTTTT. Translation: CSARGGGGAGKLFF.

The V and J genes are TRBV20-1 and TRBJ1-1; 8 nucleotides line up with TRBD1. With 0 bases clipped from V and 4 bases from J, the junction kept 4 bases outside the gene matches. This CDR3 is built from 14 residues. CDR1 and CDR2 (germline): DFQATT, SNEGSKA (reference sequence). The CDR3 sequence: CSARDIQGVTEAFF. CDR3 in DNA: TGCAGTGCTAGAGATATACAGGGGGTCACTGAAGCTTTCTTT.

This rearrangement joins TRBV15 to TRBJ2-1; D is unclear. This CDR3 region has 15 residues. The germline CDR1 and CDR2 sequences are LNHNV and YYDKDF (reference sequence). Between the trimmed V and J ends, which lost 5 bases and 0 bases, there was a span of 11 bases. This chain's CDR3 is CATSGSPGSYNEQFF. CDR3 bases: TGTGCCACCAGCGGCAGCCCCGGCTCCTACAATGAGCAGTTCTTC.

The chain joins TRBV11-2 to TRBJ1-2, with 8 bases that match TRBD1. J lost 3 bases, V lost 4 bases, and 10 bases had no gene match. The germline V gene has CDR1 SGHAT and CDR2 FQNNGV. The CDR3 sequence is 16 residues long. In DNA, the CDR3 is TGTGCCAGCAGCTCCGGACAGGGACTTCCCTACTATGGCTACACCTTC. Residues: CASSSGQGLPYYGYTF.

The chain combines TRBV20-1 with TRBJ2-7; D tentatively fits TRBD1 or TRBD2 (7 bases each). V gave up 2 bases and J gave up 4 bases, with 18 bases separating them. CDR3 length equals 15 residues. In germline, CDR1 is DFQATT, CDR2 SNEGSKA (reference sequence). In nucleotides, the CDR3 is TGCAGTGCTAGAACGACAGGGTGGGGGGGGTACGAGCAGTACTTC. Translation: CSARTTGWGGYEQYF.

The chain uses TRBV4-1 and TRBJ2-7; no definite D call. This CDR3 spans 14 amino acids. Trimming removed 0 bases from V and 7 bases from J, with 13 bases in between. Germline V CDR1 and CDR2: MGHRA, YSYEKL. The CDR3 DNA reads TGCGCCAGCAGCCAAGAGGCCAGAAACAATGAGCAGTACTTC. Translated: CASSQEARNNEQYF.

This clonotype was observed a handful of times. For the CDR3, the DNA is TGTGCCAGCAGCTTAACAGTGGGTCTCGGAGATACGCAGTATTTT. Translating it yields CASSLTVGLGDTQYF. The chain carries TRBV7-3 and TRBJ2-3; no clear D. CDR1 SGHTA and CDR2 FQGTGA come from the germline V gene. This CDR3 contains 15 residues. The V and J ends lost 0 bases and 5 bases respectively, with 12 bases between them.

The chain is built from TRBV12-3 or TRBV12-4 and TRBJ2-1, with a weak D call TRBD2 (5 bases). The CDR3 loop spans 13 amino acids. Between the trimmed V and J ends, which lost 5 bases and 6 bases, there was a span of 11 bases. CDR3 nucleotides: TGTGCCAGCAGTACCACTAGTTTCAATGAGCAGTTCTTC. Translated: CASSTTSFNEQFF.

This clonotype was counted a few times. V is TRBV7-9 and J is TRBJ2-7, with D maybe TRBD1 (5 bases). V was pared by 5 bases and J by 3 bases, with 11 bases between. Germline lookup yields CDR1 SEHNR and CDR2 FQNEAQ (reference sequence). This CDR3 contains 13 residues. CDR3: CASSPVDSYEQYF. The CDR3 region has the DNA TGTGCCAGCAGCCCCGTAGACAGCTACGAGCAGTACTTC.

This sequence joins TRBV7-2 and TRBJ1-1; no definite D call. Germline CDR1 is SGHTA and CDR2 is FQGNSA. The CDR3 sequence is 19 residues long. The V and J ends lost 0 bases and 0 bases respectively, with 20 bases between them. CDR3 residues: CASSLARPARSGLNTEAFF. In DNA, the CDR3 is TGTGCCAGCAGCTTAGCAAGGCCCGCCCGATCCGGTTTGAACACTGAAGCTTTCTTT.

This clonotype has a handful of counts. The V call is TRBV4-3, the J call TRBJ2-2; weak D call: TRBD2 (5 bases). Germline V lookup: CDR1 LGHNA, CDR2 YSLEER. This CDR3 is 16 amino acids long. The V end was cut by 0 bases, the J end by 1 base, with 9 bases between. CDR3 sequence: CASSQEPGMNTGELFF. CDR3 DNA: TGCGCCAGCAGCCAAGAACCCGGGATGAACACCGGGGAGCTGTTTTTT.

The CDR3 loop is CASSRSDRGDSGELFF. In DNA form, the CDR3 reads TGTGCCAGCAGTAGATCGGACAGGGGTGACTCCGGGGAGCTGTTTTTT. The rearrangement joins TRBV27 to TRBJ2-2; 9 bases are a match to TRBD1. J gave up 6 bases and V 5 bases, and 10 bases lay outside the gene matches. From germline, CDR1 is MNHEY and CDR2 SMNVEV (reference sequence). The length of the CDR3 is 16 residues.

This clonotype has just a few counts. The chain joins TRBV28 to TRBJ1-5; D is unresolved. Germline V gives CDR1 MDHEN, CDR2 SYDVKM. V lost 4 bases to trimming and J lost 4 bases, with 17 bases between them. This CDR3 spans 16 amino acids. The CDR3 spells CASSYPVGVGNQPQHF. CDR3 coding DNA: TGTGCCAGCAGTTACCCCGTCGGAGTTGGTAATCAGCCCCAGCATTTT.

The sample holds many counts of this clonotype. The V call is TRBV9, the J call TRBJ2-1, with D hard to call. V was cut by 3 bases and J by 7 bases, with 2 bases left in between. Germline-derived CDR1 and CDR2 are SGDLS and YYNGEE. This CDR3 has 10 amino acids. The CDR3 bases are TGTGCCAGCAGCGGGAATGAGCAGTTCTTC. Translated: CASSGNEQFF.

In this sample, this clonotype turned up a few times. This chain uses TRBV6-5 with TRBJ2-7; perhaps TRBD1 as D (7 bases). The CDR3 extends over 15 amino acids. The germline V gene encodes CDR1 MNHEY and CDR2 SVGAGI. Between the trimmed V and J ends, which lost 6 bases and 3 bases, there was a span of 18 bases. The CDR3 DNA follows: TGTGCCAGCAGCCCGAGGCAGGGGGGACTCTACGAGCAGTACTTC. Protein product: CASSPRQGGLYEQYF.

This chain uses TRBV5-6 with TRBJ2-3, with a possible D match to TRBD2 (6 bases). Germline CDR1 SGHDT, CDR2 YYEEEE. CDR3 length: 16 residues. V dropped 1 base and J dropped 3 bases, with 15 bases sitting between them. CDR3 coding DNA: TGTGCCAGCAGCTTGACCTCGAAACTAGCAACAGATACGCAGTATTTT. Encoded protein: CASSLTSKLATDTQYF.